This T cell receptor beta chain was found in a study of control samples from healthy donors and cancer patients. This clone turned up a few times. Generated by immunoSEQ multiplex PCR, the TCRdb table keeps only in-frame clones and is missing some. The repertoire holds 110,000 to 150,000 clones, with roughly 89% as singletons. The TCR originated in a man aged 18 to 30 in good health. The sample was blood.

This CDR3 reads CASSLGGLAGTDTQYF. In DNA form, the CDR3 reads TGCGCCAGCAGCTTGGGGGGACTAGCGGGCACAGATACGCAGTATTTT. The rearrangement joins TRBV5-1 to TRBJ2-3, with TRBD2 matching over 11 bases. The V segment lost 0 bases and the J segment 1 base; nucleotides outside the gene matches: 1. CDR1 is SGHRS, CDR2 YFSETQ, per germline. This CDR3 is built from 16 residues.